The sequence of this T cell receptor (beta chain) was determined in a study of T-cell memory formation after mild COVID-19. The study's findings and limits: CD4+ bias marked clones expanding day 15 to 37, unlike balanced contracting clones.

5'RACE primed at constant segments yielded TCR alpha and TCR beta cDNA libraries bearing sample barcodes and UMIs. Each CDR3 protein is one row after TCRdb ran MiXCR on the 5' RACE reads. The sample records roughly 450,000 distinct CDR3 sequences, over 15% being singletons. This clonotype was observed at least ten times. Its specificity is not known. CDR3 length: 12 amino acids. CDR1 is SGHTA, CDR2 FQGNSA, per germline. Between the trimmed V and J ends, which lost 5 bases and 4 bases, there was a span of 7 bases. The chain uses TRBV7-2 and TRBJ2-3; no clear D gene. The sequencing input was PBMCs or a T cell subset sorted from them (not recorded which). The TCR comes from an adult woman who had mild COVID-19 (a few samples of this study predate the infection). Cell type and time point are not known. The CDR3 nucleotides read TGTGCCAGCAGCCCGGCCGCAGATACGCAGTATTTT. It codes for CASSPAADTQYF.